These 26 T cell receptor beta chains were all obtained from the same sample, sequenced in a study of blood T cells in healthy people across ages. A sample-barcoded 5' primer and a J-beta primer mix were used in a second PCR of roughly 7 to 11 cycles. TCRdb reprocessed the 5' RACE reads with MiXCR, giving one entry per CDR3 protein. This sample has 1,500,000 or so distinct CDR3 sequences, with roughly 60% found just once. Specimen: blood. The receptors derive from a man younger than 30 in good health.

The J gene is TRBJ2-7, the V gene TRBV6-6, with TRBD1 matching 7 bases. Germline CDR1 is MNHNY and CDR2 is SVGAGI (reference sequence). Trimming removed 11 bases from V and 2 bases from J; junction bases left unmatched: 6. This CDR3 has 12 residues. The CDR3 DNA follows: TGTGCCCGGTGGGACAGCCCCTACGAGCAGTACTTC. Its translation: CARWDSPYEQYF.

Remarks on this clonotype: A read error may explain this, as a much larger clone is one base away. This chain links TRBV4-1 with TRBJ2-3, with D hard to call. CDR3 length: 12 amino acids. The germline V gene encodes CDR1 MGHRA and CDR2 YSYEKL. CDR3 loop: CASSQDWDTQFF. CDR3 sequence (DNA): TGCGCCAGCAGCCAAGATTGGGATACGCAGTTTTTT.

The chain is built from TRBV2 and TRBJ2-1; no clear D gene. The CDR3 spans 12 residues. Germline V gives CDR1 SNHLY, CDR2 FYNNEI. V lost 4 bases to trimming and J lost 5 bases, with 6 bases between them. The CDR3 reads CASSGPDNEQFF. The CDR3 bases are TGTGCCAGCAGTGGTCCTGACAATGAGCAGTTCTTC.

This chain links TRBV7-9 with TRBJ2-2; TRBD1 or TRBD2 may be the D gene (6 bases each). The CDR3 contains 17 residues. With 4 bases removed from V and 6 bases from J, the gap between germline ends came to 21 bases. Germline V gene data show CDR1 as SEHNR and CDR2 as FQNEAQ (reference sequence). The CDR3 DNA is TGTGCCAGCAGCTACCACAGGGCTGGGAAGCGGGCCGGGGAGCTGTTTTTT. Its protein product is CASSYHRAGKRAGELFF.

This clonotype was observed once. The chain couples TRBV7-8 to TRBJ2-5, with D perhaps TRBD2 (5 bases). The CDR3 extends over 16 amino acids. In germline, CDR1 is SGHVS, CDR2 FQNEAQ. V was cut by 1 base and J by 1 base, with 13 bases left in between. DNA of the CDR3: TGTGCCAGCAGCTTAGGGGCTAGCTATACCCAAGAGACCCAGTACTTC. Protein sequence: CASSLGASYTQETQYF. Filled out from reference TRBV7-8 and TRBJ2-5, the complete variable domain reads GAGVSQSPRYKVAKRGQDVALRCDPISGHVSLFWYQQALGQGPEFLTYFQNEAQLDKSGLPSDRFFAERPEGSVSTLKIQRTQQEDSAVYLCASSLGASYTQETQYFGPGTRLLVL.

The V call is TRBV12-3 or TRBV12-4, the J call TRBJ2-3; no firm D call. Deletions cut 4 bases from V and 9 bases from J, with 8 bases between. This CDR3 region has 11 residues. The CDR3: CASSSRNTQYF. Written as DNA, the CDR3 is TGTGCCAGCAGTTCCCGAAACACGCAGTATTTT.

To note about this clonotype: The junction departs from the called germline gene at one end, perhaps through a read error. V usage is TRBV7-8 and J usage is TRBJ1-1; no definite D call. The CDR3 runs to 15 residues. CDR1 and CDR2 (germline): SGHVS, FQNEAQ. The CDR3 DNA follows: TGTGCCAGCAGCTTAGGATCAGCAGTGAATACTGAAGCTTTCTTT. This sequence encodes CASSLGSAVNTEAFF. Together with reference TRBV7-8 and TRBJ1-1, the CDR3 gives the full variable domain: GAGVSQSPRYKVAKRGQDVALRCDPISGHVSLFWYQQALGQGPEFLTYFQNEAQLDKSGLPSDRFFAERPEGSVSTLKIQRTQQEDSAVYLCASSLGSAVNTEAFFGQGTRLTVV.

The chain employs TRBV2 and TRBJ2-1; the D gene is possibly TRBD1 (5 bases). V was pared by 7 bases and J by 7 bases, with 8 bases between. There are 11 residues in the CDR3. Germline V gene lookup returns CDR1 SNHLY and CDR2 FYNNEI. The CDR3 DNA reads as TGTGCCAGCATCGACAGAAATGAGCAGTTCTTC. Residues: CASIDRNEQFF.

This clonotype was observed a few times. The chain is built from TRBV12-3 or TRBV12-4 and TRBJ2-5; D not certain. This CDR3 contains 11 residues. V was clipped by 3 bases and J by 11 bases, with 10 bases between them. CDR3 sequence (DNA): TGTGCCAGCAGTTTTGGGAACAAGCAGTACTTC. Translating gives CASSFGNKQYF.

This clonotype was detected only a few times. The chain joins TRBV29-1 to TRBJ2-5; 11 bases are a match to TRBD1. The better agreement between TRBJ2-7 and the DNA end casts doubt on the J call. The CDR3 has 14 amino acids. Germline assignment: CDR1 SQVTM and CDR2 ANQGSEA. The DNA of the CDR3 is TGCAGCGTAACCGGGACAGGGGGTATCAACGAGCAGTACTTC. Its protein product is CSVTGTGGINEQYF.

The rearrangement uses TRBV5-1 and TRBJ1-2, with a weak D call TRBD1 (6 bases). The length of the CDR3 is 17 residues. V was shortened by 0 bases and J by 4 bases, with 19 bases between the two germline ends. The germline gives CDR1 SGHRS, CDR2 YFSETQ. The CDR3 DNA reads TGCGCCAGCAGCTTGGACCTACAGGGAGATGCGGTCTATGGCTACACCTTC. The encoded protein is CASSLDLQGDAVYGYTF.

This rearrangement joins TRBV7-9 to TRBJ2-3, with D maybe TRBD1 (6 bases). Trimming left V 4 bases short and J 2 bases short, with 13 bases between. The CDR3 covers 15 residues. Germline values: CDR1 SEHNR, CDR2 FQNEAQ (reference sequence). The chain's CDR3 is CASSSWTDLTDTQYF. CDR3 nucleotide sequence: TGTGCCAGCAGCTCTTGGACAGATCTCACAGATACGCAGTATTTT.

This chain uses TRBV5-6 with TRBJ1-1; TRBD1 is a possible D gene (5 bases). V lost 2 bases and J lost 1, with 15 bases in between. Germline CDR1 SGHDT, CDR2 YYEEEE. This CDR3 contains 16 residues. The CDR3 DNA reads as TGTGCCAGCAGCTTATACGCGGGACCTAAGAACACTGAAGCTTTCTTT. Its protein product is CASSLYAGPKNTEAFF.

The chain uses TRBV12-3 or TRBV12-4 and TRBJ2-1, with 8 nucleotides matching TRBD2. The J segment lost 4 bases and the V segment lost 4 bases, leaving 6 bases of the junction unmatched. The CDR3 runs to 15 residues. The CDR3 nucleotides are TGTGCCAGCAGTTATGAGGCTAGCGGGTACAATGAGCAGTTCTTC. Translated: CASSYEASGYNEQFF.

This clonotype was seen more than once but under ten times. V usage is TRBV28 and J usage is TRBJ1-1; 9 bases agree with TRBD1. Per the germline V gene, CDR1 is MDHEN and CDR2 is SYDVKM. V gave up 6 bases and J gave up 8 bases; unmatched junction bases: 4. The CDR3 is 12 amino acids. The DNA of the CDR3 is TGTGCCAGCAGCTTAGGACAGGGGGAAGCTTTCTTT. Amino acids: CASSLGQGEAFF.

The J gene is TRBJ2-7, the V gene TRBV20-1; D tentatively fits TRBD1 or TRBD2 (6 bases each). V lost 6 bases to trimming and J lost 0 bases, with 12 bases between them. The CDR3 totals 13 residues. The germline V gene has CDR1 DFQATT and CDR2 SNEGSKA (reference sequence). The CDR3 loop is CSATGAVSYEQYF. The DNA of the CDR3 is TGCAGTGCAACGGGGGCGGTCTCCTACGAGCAGTACTTC.

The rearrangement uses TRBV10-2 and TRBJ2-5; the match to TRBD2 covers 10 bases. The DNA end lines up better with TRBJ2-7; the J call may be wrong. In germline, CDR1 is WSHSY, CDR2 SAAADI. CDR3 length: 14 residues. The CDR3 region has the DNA TGCGCCAGCAGTAACGGACTAGCGGCATACGAGCAGTACTTC. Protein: CASSNGLAAYEQYF.

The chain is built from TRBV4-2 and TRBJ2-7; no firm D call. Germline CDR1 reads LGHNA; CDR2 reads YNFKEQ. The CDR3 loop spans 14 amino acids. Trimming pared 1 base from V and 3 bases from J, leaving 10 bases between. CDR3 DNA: TGTGCCAGCAGCCAAGTCGTGGCCCTCTACGAGCAGTACTTC. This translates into CASSQVVALYEQYF.

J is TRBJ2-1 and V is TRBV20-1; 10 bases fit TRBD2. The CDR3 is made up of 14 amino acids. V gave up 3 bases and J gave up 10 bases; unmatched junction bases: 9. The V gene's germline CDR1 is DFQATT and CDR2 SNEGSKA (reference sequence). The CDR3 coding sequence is TGCAGTGCTAGTAAAGCGGGAGGGCCTTGGGAGCAGTTCTTC. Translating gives CSASKAGGPWEQFF.

This CDR3 reads CASSVGARLADYEQYF. Here the CDR3 DNA reads TGTGCCAGCAGTGTTGGGGCCCGACTAGCGGACTACGAGCAGTACTTC. The rearrangement uses TRBV2 and TRBJ2-7; 9 bases are a match to TRBD2. Germline CDR1 is SNHLY and CDR2 is FYNNEI. Trimming at V came to 4 bases and at J to 3 bases, leaving 10 bases not matched to a gene. The CDR3 has 16 amino acids.

Here the CDR3 reads CASSQGVGYTGELFF. The CDR3 DNA reads TGCGCCAGCAGCCAAGGGGTCGGGTACACCGGGGAGCTGTTTTTT. The V and J genes are TRBV4-1 and TRBJ2-2; the D is unclear. Germline V gene sequence: CDR1 MGHRA, CDR2 YSYEKL. Trimming cost V 1 base and J 3 bases, with 9 bases left between them. This CDR3 spans 15 amino acids.

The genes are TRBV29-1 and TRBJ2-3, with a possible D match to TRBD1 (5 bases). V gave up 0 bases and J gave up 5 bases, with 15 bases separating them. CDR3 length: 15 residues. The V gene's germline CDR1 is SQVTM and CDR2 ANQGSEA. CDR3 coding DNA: TGCAGCGTTGAAGATCCTGGAAGGGGCGGAGATACGCAGTATTTT. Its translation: CSVEDPGRGGDTQYF.

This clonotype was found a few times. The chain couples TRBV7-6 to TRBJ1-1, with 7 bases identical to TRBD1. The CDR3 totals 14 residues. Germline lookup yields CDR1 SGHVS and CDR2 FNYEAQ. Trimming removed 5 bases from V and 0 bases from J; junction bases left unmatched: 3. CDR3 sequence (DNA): TGTGCCAGCAGCCAGGGACAGTTGAACACTGAAGCTTTCTTT. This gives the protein CASSQGQLNTEAFF. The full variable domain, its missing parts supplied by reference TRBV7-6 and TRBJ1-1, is GAGVSQSPRYKVTKRGQDVALRCDPISGHVSLYWYRQALGQGPEFLTYFNYEAQQDKSGLPNDRFSAERPEGSISTLTIQRTEQRDSAMYRCASSQGQLNTEAFFGQGTRLTVV.

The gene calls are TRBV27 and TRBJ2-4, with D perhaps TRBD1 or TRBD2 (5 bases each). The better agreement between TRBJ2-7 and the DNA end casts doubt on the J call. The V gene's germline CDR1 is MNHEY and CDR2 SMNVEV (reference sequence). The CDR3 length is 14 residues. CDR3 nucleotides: TGTGCCAGCAGATCAGGGACCGTCTTGAACGAGCAGTACTTC. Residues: CASRSGTVLNEQYF.

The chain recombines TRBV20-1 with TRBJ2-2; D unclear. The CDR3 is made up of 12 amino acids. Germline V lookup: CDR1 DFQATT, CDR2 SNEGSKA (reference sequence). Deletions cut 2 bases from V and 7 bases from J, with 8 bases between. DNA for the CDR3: TGCAGTGCTAGAAGGAGAGGCGGGGAGCTGTTTTTT. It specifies CSARRRGGELFF.

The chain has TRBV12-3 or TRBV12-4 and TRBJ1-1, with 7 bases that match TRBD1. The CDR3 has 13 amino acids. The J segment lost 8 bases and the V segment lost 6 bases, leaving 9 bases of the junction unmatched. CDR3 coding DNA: TGTGCCAGCAGCCCAACTCAGGACAGGGAAGCTTTCTTT. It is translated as CASSPTQDREAFF.